This passage covers 30 T cell receptor beta chains from one sample sequenced in a study of T cell responses to AZD1222 COVID-19 vaccine. TCRdb keeps only in-frame clones here, not all; method: immunoSEQ multiplex PCR. The sample lists 90,000 to 110,000 clones; about 89% were seen once. The specimen comprised peripheral blood, sampled on day 0 of AZD1222 vaccination. These receptor sequences come from an adult in good health.

This chain uses TRBV7-6 with TRBJ2-7; D not resolved. Deletions cut 1 base from V and 3 bases from J, with 10 bases between. The CDR3 is made up of 14 amino acids. CDR1 is SGHVS, CDR2 FNYEAQ, per germline. As DNA, the CDR3 is TGTGCCAGCAGCTTAGAGGCCGTTAGCTACGAGCAGTACTTC. As protein: CASSLEAVSYEQYF.

V and J are TRBV2 and TRBJ1-5; TRBD1 is a possible D gene (6 bases). The CDR3 runs to 15 residues. V lost 7 bases and J 0 bases, leaving 13 bases between the germline ends. Germline loops: CDR1 SNHLY, CDR2 FYNNEI. In nucleotides, the CDR3 is TGTGCCAGCAACCCGGACAGTCATAGCAATCAGCCCCAGCATTTT. Translated: CASNPDSHSNQPQHF.

The V call is TRBV19, the J call TRBJ2-1; D tentatively reads TRBD1 or TRBD2 (5 bases each). Germline V gene data show CDR1 as LNHDA and CDR2 as SQIVND (reference sequence). This CDR3 has 15 residues. V lost 5 bases and J 9 bases, leaving 20 bases between the germline ends. CDR3 DNA sequence: TGTGCCAGTAGTTGGGACGGAAAGCTGGGGAGTGAGCAGTTCTTC. Protein product: CASSWDGKLGSEQFF.

The gene calls are TRBV5-4 and TRBJ1-6, with D hard to call. Trimming took off 2 bases at V and 5 bases at J, with 8 bases between the two ends. CDR3 length equals 14 residues. Per the germline V gene, CDR1 is SGHNT and CDR2 is YYREEE (reference sequence). The CDR3 bases are TGTGCCAGCAGCTTAGAACCGAATAATTCACCCCTCCACTTT. Its protein product is CASSLEPNNSPLHF.

The V and J genes are TRBV2 and TRBJ1-1, with D hard to call. V dropped 5 bases and J dropped 0 bases, with 1 base sitting between them. The CDR3 totals 11 residues. The germline V gene encodes CDR1 SNHLY and CDR2 FYNNEI. Written as DNA, the CDR3 is TGTGCCAGCAGTTTGAACACTGAAGCTTTCTTT. Translation gives CASSLNTEAFF.

The V gene is TRBV12-2, the J gene TRBJ2-7; TRBD1, the table's D call, was not compared with the DNA. TRBV12-2 is shown as a pseudogene. The CDR3 extends over 15 amino acids. The CDR3 DNA is TGTGCAAGTCGCTTAGCGTGTGACAGGGTATACGAGCAGTACTTC. This translates into CASRLACDRVYEQYF.

The V gene is TRBV2, the J gene TRBJ1-4, with 7 bases identical to TRBD1. J was trimmed by 8 bases and V by 6 bases; bases with no gene match: 12. CDR3 length equals 15 residues. In germline, CDR1 is SNHLY, CDR2 FYNNEI. The CDR3 nucleotides read TGTGCCAGCAGGGCCTCCGGGACAGTGGGGGAAAAACTGTTTTTT. It codes for CASRASGTVGEKLFF.

V and J are TRBV11-2 and TRBJ1-1, with unresolved D. Germline values: CDR1 SGHAT, CDR2 FQNNGV. V was trimmed by 0 bases and J by 0 bases, leaving 2 bases between them. CDR3 length: 13 amino acids. CDR3 in amino acids: CASSLEMNTEAFF. The CDR3 DNA reads TGTGCCAGCAGCTTAGAGATGAACACTGAAGCTTTCTTT.

The chain links TRBV5-1 to TRBJ2-1, with D possibly being TRBD2 (7 bases). Deletions cut 0 bases from V and 6 bases from J, with 19 bases between. The CDR3 extends over 17 amino acids. Germline V gene lookup returns CDR1 SGHRS and CDR2 YFSETQ. In nucleotides, the CDR3 is TGCGCCAGCAGCTTGGCCCGGGGGGCGGGAGCCGGCAATGAGCAGTTCTTC. Protein sequence: CASSLARGAGAGNEQFF.

This clone has a single count. Here the CDR3 reads CASSAGEGLVTEAFF. The CDR3 region has the DNA TGTGCCAGCAGCGCTGGTGAGGGGTTGGTCACTGAAGCTTTCTTT. The chain is built from TRBV5-4 and TRBJ1-1; D perhaps matches TRBD1 (5 bases). The CDR3 has 15 amino acids. Looked up from germline, CDR1 is SGHNT and CDR2 is YYREEE (reference sequence). Trimming stripped 4 bases from V and 4 bases from J, with 17 bases between.

The chain employs TRBV5-1 and TRBJ2-1; 10 bases line up with TRBD2. The CDR3 runs to 15 residues. Germline V gene sequence: CDR1 SGHRS, CDR2 YFSETQ. Trimming cost V 1 base and J 7 bases; bases outside gene matches: 5. As DNA, the CDR3 is TGCGCCAGCAGCTTGTTGCCTAGCGGGGGTAATGAGCAGTTCTTC. It yields the protein CASSLLPSGGNEQFF.

This chain uses TRBV7-2 with TRBJ2-1; 8 nucleotides align to TRBD2. Trimming at V came to 5 bases and at J to 1 base, leaving 4 bases not matched to a gene. CDR1 and CDR2 from the germline V gene are SGHTA and FQGNSA. This CDR3 contains 15 residues. The CDR3 loop reads CASSPTSESYNEQFF. The CDR3 DNA follows: TGTGCCAGCAGCCCGACTAGCGAATCCTACAATGAGCAGTTCTTC.

This chain uses TRBV5-5 with TRBJ1-6; D gene uncertain. Germline loops: CDR1 SGHKS, CDR2 YYEKEE (reference sequence). This CDR3 region has 13 residues. Trimming shortened V by 4 bases and J by 8 bases, and 10 bases separated the two germline ends. The CDR3 loop is CASSTGADSPLHF. For the CDR3, the DNA is TGTGCCAGCAGCACCGGTGCAGATTCACCCCTCCACTTT.

Of note for this clone: Distinct nucleotide sequences in the sample also encode this CDR3. The chain combines TRBV30 with TRBJ1-1; D uncertain. Trimming pared 0 bases from V and 0 bases from J, leaving 5 bases between. Germline V gene data show CDR1 as GTSNPN and CDR2 as SVGIG (reference sequence). This CDR3 is 13 amino acids long. CDR3 DNA: TGTGCCTGGAGTGTCGGGCTGAACACTGAAGCTTTCTTT. This gives the protein CAWSVGLNTEAFF.

V is TRBV2 and J is TRBJ1-1, with D possibly being TRBD1 (6 bases). V lost 6 bases to trimming and J lost 0 bases, with 8 bases between them. Looked up from germline, CDR1 is SNHLY and CDR2 is FYNNEI. The CDR3 spans 13 residues. Here the CDR3 reads CASRDRMNTEAFF. CDR3 DNA: TGTGCCAGCAGGGACAGAATGAACACTGAAGCTTTCTTT.

The chain uses TRBV11-2 and TRBJ1-2; 7 bases are shared with TRBD1. Unmatched junction bases numbered 9, after V lost 5 bases and J lost 3 bases. CDR1 and CDR2 from the germline V gene are SGHAT and FQNNGV. The CDR3 has 15 amino acids. The CDR3 DNA sequence: TGTGCCAGCAGCCTAGGGGTAGACAGGGACTATGGCTACACCTTC. Translating it yields CASSLGVDRDYGYTF.

The chain links TRBV30 to TRBJ2-1; D is undetermined. V gave up 0 bases and J gave up 7 bases, with 13 bases separating them. CDR1 GTSNPN and CDR2 SVGIG come from the germline V gene (reference sequence). The CDR3 is 14 residues long. CDR3 bases: TGTGCCTGGAGTGTAGGGCCCGCTATGAATGAGCAGTTCTTC. Protein product: CAWSVGPAMNEQFF.

The genes are TRBV30 and TRBJ1-2; D gene uncertain. This CDR3 is 11 amino acids long. CDR1 and CDR2 (germline): GTSNPN, SVGIG (reference sequence). The V end was cut by 4 bases, the J end by 4 bases, with 7 bases between. The chain's CDR3 is CAWTTGYGYTF. The CDR3 nucleotides read TGTGCCTGGACCACCGGCTATGGCTACACCTTC.

This rearrangement joins TRBV9 to TRBJ2-3, with 11 bases aligning to TRBD2. The CDR3 extends over 12 amino acids. Germline loops: CDR1 SGDLS, CDR2 YYNGEE. Losses at the gene ends were 5 bases for V and 13 bases for J; bases not matched to a gene: 6. The CDR3 loop is CASRALAGEEYF. The CDR3 DNA is TGTGCCAGCAGGGCACTAGCGGGAGAAGAGTATTTT.

This chain uses TRBV12-3 or TRBV12-4 with TRBJ1-2; D perhaps matches TRBD1 (5 bases). This CDR3 has 13 residues. V lost 0 bases and J 3 bases, leaving 5 bases between the germline ends. CDR3 nucleotides: TGTGCCAGCAGTTTAGCAGGGGACTATGGCTACACCTTC. It yields the protein CASSLAGDYGYTF.

The V and J genes are TRBV7-6 and TRBJ1-1; no reliable D call. Looked up from germline, CDR1 is SGHVS and CDR2 is FNYEAQ. Trimming took 5 bases from V and 1 from J, leaving 8 bases between them. This CDR3 has 13 residues. CDR3 sequence (DNA): TGTGCCAGCAGCATCTCGCGGAACACTGAAGCTTTCTTT. Translating it yields CASSISRNTEAFF.

V is TRBV18 and J is TRBJ1-4; D is ambiguous. The CDR3 length is 13 residues. Germline CDR1 reads KGHSH; CDR2 reads LQKENI. V was cut by 5 bases and J by 4 bases, with 8 bases left in between. The CDR3 DNA sequence: TGTGCCAGCTCAACCGCTCTTAATGAAAAACTGTTTTTT. Protein: CASSTALNEKLFF.

J is TRBJ1-1 and V is TRBV11-2, with 8 positions matching TRBD1. The CDR3 sequence is 12 residues long. Germline values: CDR1 SGHAT, CDR2 FQNNGV. V was clipped by 5 bases and J by 11 bases; unmatched bases: 7. In nucleotides, the CDR3 is TGTGCCAGCAGCGTCGCAGGGGGCGGTGCTTTCTTT. It translates to CASSVAGGGAFF.

This clone appeared a single time. The chain combines TRBV3-1 (or the pseudogene TRBV3-2) with TRBJ2-7; a possible D gene is TRBD1 (6 bases). In germline, CDR1 is LGHDT, CDR2 YNNKEL (reference sequence). The CDR3 spans 14 residues. V lost 4 bases, J lost 6 bases, and 16 bases lay in between. The CDR3 DNA sequence: TGTGCCAGCAGCCCCAGGGGAGATGTGAGCGAGCAGTACTTC. It translates to CASSPRGDVSEQYF.

In its sample, this clone was seen once. J is TRBJ1-2 and V is TRBV6-2 or TRBV6-3; no firm D call. Germline-derived CDR1 and CDR2 are MNHEY and SVGEGT. V was shortened by 5 bases and J by 4 bases, with 14 bases between the two germline ends. The CDR3 is made up of 14 amino acids. CDR3: CASSKSHTPYGYTF. The CDR3 DNA reads as TGTGCCAGCAGTAAATCGCACACCCCCTATGGCTACACCTTC.

This rearrangement joins TRBV20-1 to TRBJ1-2; unclear D gene. V lost 3 bases, J lost 2 bases, and 7 bases lay in between. Germline lookup yields CDR1 DFQATT and CDR2 SNEGSKA (reference sequence). The length of the CDR3 is 12 residues. The CDR3 DNA reads TGCAGTGCTAGTACGGAGAACTATGGCTACACCTTC. Residues: CSASTENYGYTF.

The chain is built from TRBV6-5 and TRBJ1-2; D remains unclear. Germline V gene lookup returns CDR1 MNHEY and CDR2 SVGAGI. Between the trimmed V and J ends, which lost 6 bases and 2 bases, there was a span of 10 bases. The CDR3 extends over 13 amino acids. The CDR3 spells CASRTNKNYGYTF. The DNA of the CDR3 is TGTGCCAGCAGAACAAACAAAAACTATGGCTACACCTTC.

The chain has TRBV6-5 and TRBJ1-2; TRBD1 might be the D (5 bases). Trimming removed 6 bases from V and 0 bases from J, with 11 bases in between. CDR3 size: 14 residues. Germline CDR1 is MNHEY and CDR2 is SVGAGI. CDR3 sequence (DNA): TGTGCCAGCAGCCGGGACGGAGCTAACTATGGCTACACCTTC. Encoded protein: CASSRDGANYGYTF.

The chain is built from TRBV2 and TRBJ1-1, with a possible D match to TRBD1 (5 bases). Between the trimmed V and J ends, which lost 3 bases and 5 bases, there was a span of 13 bases. The germline V gene encodes CDR1 SNHLY and CDR2 FYNNEI. This CDR3 comprises 14 residues. CDR3 in DNA: TGTGCCAGCAGTGATCTCGGGGGAGGGACTGAAGCTTTCTTT. Translating it yields CASSDLGGGTEAFF.

V usage is TRBV2 and J usage is TRBJ1-2; TRBD1 is a possible D gene (6 bases). Germline loops: CDR1 SNHLY, CDR2 FYNNEI. Between the trimmed V and J ends, which lost 5 bases and 6 bases, there was a span of 10 bases. This CDR3 has 12 amino acids. The CDR3 DNA reads TGTGCCAGCAGTCGACAGGAAGATGGCTACACCTTC. This encodes CASSRQEDGYTF.